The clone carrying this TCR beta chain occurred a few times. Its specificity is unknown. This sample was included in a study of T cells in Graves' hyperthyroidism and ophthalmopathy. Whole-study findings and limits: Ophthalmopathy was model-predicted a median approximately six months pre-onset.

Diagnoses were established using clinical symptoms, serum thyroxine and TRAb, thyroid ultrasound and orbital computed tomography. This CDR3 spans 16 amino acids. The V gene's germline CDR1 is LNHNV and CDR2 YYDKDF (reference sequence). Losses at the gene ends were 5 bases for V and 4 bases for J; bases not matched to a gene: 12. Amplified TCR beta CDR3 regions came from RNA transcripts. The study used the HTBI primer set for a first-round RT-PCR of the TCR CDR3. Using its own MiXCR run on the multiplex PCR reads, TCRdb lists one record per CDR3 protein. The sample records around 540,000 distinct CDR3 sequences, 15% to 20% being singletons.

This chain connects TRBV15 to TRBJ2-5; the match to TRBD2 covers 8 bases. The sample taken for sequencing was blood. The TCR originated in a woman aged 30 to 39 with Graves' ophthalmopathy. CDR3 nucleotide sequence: TGTGCCACCAGCTTTGCGGGACTAGAGGCCACAGAGACCCAGTACTTC. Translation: CATSFAGLEATETQYF.